The following is a T cell receptor beta chain sequence with its context. Patients from Seattle were sampled longitudinally, starting during active infection. Original handling: The assay estimated nucleated cells by amplifying reference gene primers. Only in-frame clones appear in the TCRdb table, and some are missing; sequencing was by immunoSEQ multiplex PCR. That table supplies the V and J calls and clone size; D and trimming were determined from the DNA. The table has approximately 150,000 clones, around four fifths seen once. The sample belongs to a study of blood T cell repertoires in COVID-19. Study summary: T cells, B-cell-depleted T cells, or PBMCs provided the cDNA or gDNA that served as material.

V was pared by 6 bases and J by 1 base, with 12 bases between. Germline V gene lookup returns CDR1 MGHRA and CDR2 YSYEKL. The CDR3 has 14 amino acids. The specimen was peripheral blood. This TCR was sampled from an elderly woman with COVID-19, enrolled during active disease. The genes are TRBV4-1 and TRBJ2-5; D gene ambiguous. This CDR3 reads CASSRQVTQETQYF. CDR3 DNA: TGCGCCAGCAGTCGGCAGGTGACCCAAGAGACCCAGTACTTC.